This is a list of T cell receptor beta chains from one sample in a study of blood T cell repertoires in COVID-19. The assay was immunoSEQ multiplex PCR, and TCRdb's table has in-frame clones only and misses some. The sample holds about 36,000 clones, around 90% seen once. The sample taken for sequencing was peripheral blood. Receptors were obtained from a man between 60 and 75 years old with acute or convalescent COVID-19. Both conserved end residues are part of each CDR3. D genes are given only for firm matches. The size entry is marked missing in some rows and otherwise reads once, few, many or a size class.

V: TRBV5-6; size: -; D: -; J: TRBJ1-1; DNA: TGTGCCAGCAGCTTTACAGCCGTCTTGAACACTGAAGCTTTCTTT; CDR3: CASSFTAVLNTEAFF
V: TRBV5-1; size: -; D: TRBD1; J: TRBJ1-1; DNA: TGCGCCAGCAGTACTTACAGGGGATCACGGTCCTCGAACACTGAAGCTTTCTTT; CDR3: CASSTYRGSRSSNTEAFF
V: TRBV20-1; size: -; D: -; J: TRBJ2-7; DNA: TGCAGTGCTAGTACTGGTTTGCGATTCTACGAGCAGTACTTC; CDR3: CSASTGLRFYEQYF
V: TRBV11-2; size: few; D: -; J: TRBJ1-3; DNA: TGTGCCAGCAGCTTATTGGTTGCGGCGAGCTCTGGAAACACCATATATTTT; CDR3: CASSLLVAASSGNTIYF
V: TRBV24-1; size: -; D: -; J: TRBJ1-5; DNA: TGTGCCACCAGTGATTCTGGGGGCCCACGGAATCAGCCCCAGCATTTT; CDR3: CATSDSGGPRNQPQHF
V: TRBV19; size: -; D: TRBD1; J: TRBJ1-5; DNA: TGTGCCAGTAGTATTCCAGGGGGTCAGCCCCAGCATTTT; CDR3: CASSIPGGQPQHF
V: TRBV5-1; size: -; D: TRBD1; J: TRBJ1-4; DNA: TGCGCCAGCAGCTCGACAGGGACTAATGAAAAACTGTTTTTT; CDR3: CASSSTGTNEKLFF
V: TRBV27; size: once; D: TRBD1; J: TRBJ1-5; DNA: TGTGCCAGCAGTCCCGGGACAGCCGGCAATCAGCCCCAGCATTTT; CDR3: CASSPGTAGNQPQHF
V: TRBV29-1; size: once; D: -; J: TRBJ1-1; DNA: TGCAGCGTTGAGTCACACCTGAACACTGAAGCTTTCTTT; CDR3: CSVESHLNTEAFF
V: TRBV28; size: -; D: TRBD2; J: TRBJ2-7; DNA: TGTGCCAGCAGTTTAGGGGGACTAGCGCGAGAGCAGTACTTC; CDR3: CASSLGGLAREQYF
V: TRBV5-5; size: -; D: -; J: TRBJ2-7; DNA: TGTGCCAGCAGCTTCGGGGTGGGGAGCTCCTACGAGCAGTACTTC; CDR3: CASSFGVGSSYEQYF
V: TRBV28; size: once; D: -; J: TRBJ1-5; DNA: TGTGCCAGCGTCAGATGGAATCAGCCCCAGCATTTT; CDR3: CASVRWNQPQHF
V: TRBV24-1; size: -; D: -; J: TRBJ1-1; DNA: TGTGCCACCAGGGGGTTGGGAGGCACTGAAGCTTTCTTT; CDR3: CATRGLGGTEAFF
V: TRBV20-1; size: once; D: -; J: TRBJ1-3; DNA: TGCAGTGCTAGTCGACATCAGGGAAACACCATATATTTT; CDR3: CSASRHQGNTIYF
V: TRBV19; size: -; D: TRBD2; J: TRBJ2-5; DNA: TGTGCCAGTAGTATAGATCGCGCGGGAGGAGAGACCCAGTACTTC; CDR3: CASSIDRAGGETQYF
V: TRBV29-1; size: -; D: TRBD2; J: TRBJ2-3; DNA: TGCAGCCAGCGGGAGGATGGAGATACGCAGTATTTT; CDR3: CSQREDGDTQYF
V: TRBV5-6; size: -; D: TRBD1; J: TRBJ1-5; DNA: TGTGCCAGCAGCTTGACAGGGGCTATGGGCAATCAGCCCCAGCATTTT; CDR3: CASSLTGAMGNQPQHF
V: TRBV7-9; size: -; D: -; J: TRBJ1-5; DNA: TGTGCCAGCAGCTTAGGAACCGGTAGAACCTACGGGCCCCAGCATTTT; CDR3: CASSLGTGRTYGPQHF
V: TRBV6-6; size: -; D: -; J: TRBJ2-5; DNA: TGTGCCAGCAGGTACAGGAGCCAAGAGACCCAGTACTTC; CDR3: CASRYRSQETQYF
V: TRBV5-1; size: once; D: -; J: TRBJ1-1; DNA: TGCGCCAGTGGGACTGGTGGCACTGAAGCTTTCTTT; CDR3: CASGTGGTEAFF
V: TRBV5-1; size: once; D: TRBD2; J: TRBJ2-2; DNA: TGCGCCAGCAGTGGGACTAGCGGGAGTGGTCTGAAAACCGGGGAGCTGTTTTTT; CDR3: CASSGTSGSGLKTGELFF
V: TRBV3-1/TRBV3-2; size: -; D: -; J: TRBJ1-1; DNA: TGTGCCAGCAGCCAAAACGGTAACACTGAAGCTTTCTTT; CDR3: CASSQNGNTEAFF
V: TRBV30; size: -; D: -; J: TRBJ1-2; DNA: TGTGCCTGGACCCGGGAGAATGTCGGTGGCTACACCTTC; CDR3: CAWTRENVGGYTF
V: TRBV4-3; size: -; D: TRBD2; J: TRBJ2-1; DNA: TGCGCCAGCAGCCAAGGTGAGACTAGCGGGAGGGCCTACAATGAGCAGTTCTTC; CDR3: CASSQGETSGRAYNEQFF
V: TRBV2; size: -; D: -; J: TRBJ2-7; DNA: TGTGCCAGCAGCCTAGCCCGCATATCCTACGAGCAGTACTTC; CDR3: CASSLARISYEQYF
V: TRBV6-5; size: -; D: TRBD1; J: TRBJ2-7; DNA: TGTGCCAGCAGTTACCCGGGACAGGGGGACGAGCGGTACTTC; CDR3: CASSYPGQGDERYF
V: TRBV18; size: once; D: -; J: TRBJ1-2; DNA: TGTGCCAGCTCACCAGTCAGTGAATCCTATGGCTACACCTTC; CDR3: CASSPVSESYGYTF
V: TRBV15; size: -; D: -; J: TRBJ1-1; DNA: TGTGCCACCAGCAGAGAGACGACAGGCATTCGGTTAAGGCCAGCTTTCTTT; CDR3: CATSRETTGIRLRPAFF
V: TRBV7-9; size: few; D: -; J: TRBJ2-2; DNA: TGTGCCAGCAGCTTAGCGGCGGGCCTCCAGGAGCTGTTTTTT; CDR3: CASSLAAGLQELFF
V: TRBV7-8; size: once; D: TRBD2; J: TRBJ2-1; DNA: TGTGCCAGCAGCCAACAAGGTGGAGCGGGGTACAATGAGCAGTTCTTC; CDR3: CASSQQGGAGYNEQFF
V: TRBV18; size: -; D: -; J: TRBJ1-1; DNA: TGTGCCAGCTCACCACTTGACGGGGGAAACACTGAAGCTTTCTTT; CDR3: CASSPLDGGNTEAFF
V: TRBV11-3; size: once; D: TRBD1; J: TRBJ1-1; DNA: TGTGCCAGCAGCCTTGGACAGGGGGCGACTGAAGCTTTCTTT; CDR3: CASSLGQGATEAFF
V: TRBV9; size: -; D: TRBD1; J: TRBJ1-2; DNA: TGTGCCAGCAGCTCTAGAAGGGGGCGCAACTATGGCTACACCTTC; CDR3: CASSSRRGRNYGYTF
V: TRBV11-2; size: -; D: TRBD2; J: TRBJ2-3; DNA: TGTGCCAGCAGCTCCAACCGACCGACTAGCGGGAGATTATGGGATACGCAGTATTTT; CDR3: CASSSNRPTSGRLWDTQYF
V: TRBV6-5; size: -; D: -; J: TRBJ1-1; DNA: TGTGCCAGCAGACCTCGGGAACCGAACACTGAAGCTTTCTTT; CDR3: CASRPREPNTEAFF
V: TRBV9; size: once; D: TRBD2; J: TRBJ2-1; DNA: TGTGCCAGCAGCGCCTTTCTAGCGGGAGGGCGAGATGAGCAGTTCTTC; CDR3: CASSAFLAGGRDEQFF
V: TRBV12-3/TRBV12-4; size: -; D: TRBD1; J: TRBJ1-2; DNA: TGTGCCAGCAGGCTCAGGGGGCGGCTCGGCTACACCTTC; CDR3: CASRLRGRLGYTF
V: TRBV5-4; size: -; D: -; J: TRBJ2-1; DNA: TGTGCCAGCAGCTTGGGGGCCGGGGTTCCCTACAATGAGCAGTTCTTC; CDR3: CASSLGAGVPYNEQFF
V: TRBV10-3; size: -; D: TRBD1; J: TRBJ2-1; DNA: TGTGCCATCAGCAGGACAGGAAGCGGCTACAATGAGCAGTTCTTC; CDR3: CAISRTGSGYNEQFF
V: TRBV5-1; size: -; D: TRBD2; J: TRBJ2-2; DNA: TGCGCCAGCAGGCGGGAGGTCACCGGGGAGCTGTTTTTT; CDR3: CASRREVTGELFF
V: TRBV7-2; size: -; D: TRBD2; J: TRBJ2-5; DNA: TGTGCCAGCAGCTTCGAAACTAGCGGCCAAGAGACCCAGTACTTC; CDR3: CASSFETSGQETQYF
V: TRBV5-1; size: -; D: -; J: TRBJ2-2; DNA: TGCGCCAGCAGCATAGTAGCCCCGAACACCGGGGAGCTGTTTTTT; CDR3: CASSIVAPNTGELFF
V: TRBV27; size: -; D: TRBD1; J: TRBJ2-1; DNA: TGTGCCAGCAGTCCACCGGGACAGGGGTACAATGAGCAGTTCTTC; CDR3: CASSPPGQGYNEQFF
V: TRBV15; size: -; D: TRBD2; J: TRBJ2-5; DNA: TGTGCCACCAGTAAGACTAGCACCCGAGGGGAGACCCAGTACTTC; CDR3: CATSKTSTRGETQYF
V: TRBV18; size: -; D: -; J: TRBJ1-2; DNA: TGTGCCAGCTCACCGTCGCAGGACTATGGCTACACCTTC; CDR3: CASSPSQDYGYTF
V: TRBV28; size: -; D: -; J: TRBJ1-5; DNA: TGTGCCAGCAGCCCACGGGGGGCACTTGGTCAGCCCCAGCATTTT; CDR3: CASSPRGALGQPQHF
V: TRBV19; size: -; D: -; J: TRBJ1-3; DNA: TGTGCCAGCTCGCAGGGAAGCTCTGGAAACACCATATATTTT; CDR3: CASSQGSSGNTIYF
V: TRBV6-2/TRBV6-3; size: -; D: TRBD2; J: TRBJ2-1; DNA: TGTGCCAGCAGTGTCCTAGCGGGAGGCTACAATGAGCAGTTCTTC; CDR3: CASSVLAGGYNEQFF
V: TRBV7-8; size: few; D: TRBD1; J: TRBJ2-7; DNA: TGTGCCAGCAGCTTATTGGGACAGGGGACCTACGAGCAGTACTTC; CDR3: CASSLLGQGTYEQYF
V: TRBV29-1; size: -; D: -; J: TRBJ2-7; DNA: TGCAGCGTTGGGTTGCGGTCCTACGAGCAGTACTTC; CDR3: CSVGLRSYEQYF
V: TRBV12-3/TRBV12-4; size: few; D: -; J: TRBJ1-6; DNA: TGTGCCAGCAGACCGGGATCAAATTCACCCCTCCACTTT; CDR3: CASRPGSNSPLHF
V: TRBV6-5; size: -; D: TRBD2; J: TRBJ2-7; DNA: TGTGCCAGCAGTCGGACTAGCGTTGGTTCCTACGAGCAGTACTTC; CDR3: CASSRTSVGSYEQYF
V: TRBV28; size: -; D: TRBD2; J: TRBJ2-1; DNA: TGTGCCAGCAGCCCCTATTTAATCCTAGCGGGAGCCCATGAGCAGTTCTTC; CDR3: CASSPYLILAGAHEQFF
V: TRBV12-5; size: -; D: TRBD1; J: TRBJ2-2; DNA: TGTGCTAGTGGTTTGGGACAGGGCGGAAACACCGGGGAGCTGTTTTTT; CDR3: CASGLGQGGNTGELFF
V: TRBV3-1/TRBV3-2; size: -; D: -; J: TRBJ2-3; DNA: TGTGCCAGCAGCCAAGAAACAGCGGGCACAGATACGCAGTATTTT; CDR3: CASSQETAGTDTQYF
V: TRBV4-3; size: -; D: -; J: TRBJ2-3; DNA: TGCGCCAGCAGCCAAGTGCAGGTGTCCGTCGATACGCAGTATTTT; CDR3: CASSQVQVSVDTQYF